This T cell receptor (beta chain) appears in the sequencing data of a study of T cell responses to AZD1222 COVID-19 vaccine. TCRdb keeps only in-frame clones here, not all; method: immunoSEQ multiplex PCR. Of 120,000 to 150,000 clones detected, roughly four fifths appear once; the ten largest clones hold about 4%. CDR1 and CDR2 (germline): SGHAT, FQNNGV. Germline trimming cut 3 bases from V and 4 bases from J; bases unmatched to any gene: 6. The length of the CDR3 is 15 residues. The source was peripheral blood, collected on day 0 of MenACWY control vaccination. This receptor was taken from an adult in good health. The chain carries TRBV11-2 and TRBJ1-1, with 9 nucleotides matching TRBD1. The CDR3 DNA is TGTGCCAGCAGCTTGCGGACAGGGGAGGCCACTGAAGCTTTCTTT. Translating it yields CASSLRTGEATEAFF.